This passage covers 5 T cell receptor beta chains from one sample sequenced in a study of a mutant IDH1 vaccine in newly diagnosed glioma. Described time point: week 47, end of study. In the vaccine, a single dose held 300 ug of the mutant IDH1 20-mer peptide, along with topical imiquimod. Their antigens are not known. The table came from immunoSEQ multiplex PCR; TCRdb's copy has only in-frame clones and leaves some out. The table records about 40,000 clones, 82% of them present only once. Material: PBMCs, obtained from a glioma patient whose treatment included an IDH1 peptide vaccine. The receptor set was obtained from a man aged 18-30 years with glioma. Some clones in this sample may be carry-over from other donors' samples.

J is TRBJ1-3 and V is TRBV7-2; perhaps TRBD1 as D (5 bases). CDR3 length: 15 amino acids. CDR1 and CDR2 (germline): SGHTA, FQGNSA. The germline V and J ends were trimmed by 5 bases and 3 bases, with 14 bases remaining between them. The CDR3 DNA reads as TGTGCCAGCAGCCCCCGCTGGGGGTATGGAAACACCATATATTTT. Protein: CASSPRWGYGNTIYF.

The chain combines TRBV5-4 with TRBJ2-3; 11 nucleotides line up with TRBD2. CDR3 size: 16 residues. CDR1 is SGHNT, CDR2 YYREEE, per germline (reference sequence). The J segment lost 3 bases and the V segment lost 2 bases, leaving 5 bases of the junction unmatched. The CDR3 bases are TGTGCCAGCAGCTTAGTAACTAGCGGGAGTACAGATACGCAGTATTTT. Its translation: CASSLVTSGSTDTQYF.

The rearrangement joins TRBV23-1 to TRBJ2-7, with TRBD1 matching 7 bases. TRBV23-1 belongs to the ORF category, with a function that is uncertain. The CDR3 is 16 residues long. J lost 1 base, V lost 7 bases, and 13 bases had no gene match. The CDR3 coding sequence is TGCGCCAGCACATACAGGGGTACTAGTCTATCCTACGAGCAGTACTTC. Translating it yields CASTYRGTSLSYEQYF.

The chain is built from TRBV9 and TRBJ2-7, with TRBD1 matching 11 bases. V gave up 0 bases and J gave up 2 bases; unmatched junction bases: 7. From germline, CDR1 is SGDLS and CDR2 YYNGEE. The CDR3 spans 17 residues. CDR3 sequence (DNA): TGTGCCAGCAGCGTAGCTACAGGACAGGGGGCAACCTACGAGCAGTACTTC. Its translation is CASSVATGQGATYEQYF.

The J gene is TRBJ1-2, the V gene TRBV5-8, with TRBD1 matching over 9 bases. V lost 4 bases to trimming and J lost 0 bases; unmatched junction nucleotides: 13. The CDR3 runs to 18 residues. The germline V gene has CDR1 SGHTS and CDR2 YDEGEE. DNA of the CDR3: TGTGCCAGCAGCCTCTTCACGGGACAGGGTCCCCCTAACTATGGCTACACCTTC. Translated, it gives CASSLFTGQGPPNYGYTF.